This T cell receptor (beta chain) is from a study of OX40 agonist ivuxolimab in advanced cancers. For the study at large: The group had a mean age of roughly 65 years, ranged from about 20 to 80, and was roughly 80% male.

As for this clone: Its antigen is not known.

General study findings and limits: Among the lowest peripheral clonal expansion occurred in 0.1-3.0 mg/kg partial responders.

The CDR3 sequence is 14 residues long. Germline CDR1 reads SGHAT; CDR2 reads FQNNGV. The V segment lost 2 bases and the J segment 5 bases; nucleotides outside the gene matches: 5. TCRdb keeps only in-frame clones here, not all; method: immunoSEQ multiplex PCR. Of roughly 24,000 clones listed, approximately 85% are singletons. This clonotype was sampled from an adult with an advanced solid tumor such as melanoma, head and neck, liver or kidney cancer. The V and J genes are TRBV11-2 and TRBJ2-5; 7 bases agree with TRBD2. The specimen comprised CD4+ or CD8+ T cells sorted from blood, sampled in a trial of the OX40 agonist ivuxolimab. CDR3 loop: CASSLPTSAETQYF. CDR3 nucleotides: TGTGCCAGCAGCTTACCAACTAGCGCGGAGACCCAGTACTTC. Using reference TRBV11-2 and TRBJ2-5 for the parts outside the CDR3, the full variable domain is EAGVAQSPRYKIIEKRQSVAFWCNPISGHATLYWYQQILGQGPKLLIQFQNNGVVDDSQLPKDRFSAERLKGVDSTLKIQPAKLEDSAVYLCASSLPTSAETQYFGPGTRLLVL.